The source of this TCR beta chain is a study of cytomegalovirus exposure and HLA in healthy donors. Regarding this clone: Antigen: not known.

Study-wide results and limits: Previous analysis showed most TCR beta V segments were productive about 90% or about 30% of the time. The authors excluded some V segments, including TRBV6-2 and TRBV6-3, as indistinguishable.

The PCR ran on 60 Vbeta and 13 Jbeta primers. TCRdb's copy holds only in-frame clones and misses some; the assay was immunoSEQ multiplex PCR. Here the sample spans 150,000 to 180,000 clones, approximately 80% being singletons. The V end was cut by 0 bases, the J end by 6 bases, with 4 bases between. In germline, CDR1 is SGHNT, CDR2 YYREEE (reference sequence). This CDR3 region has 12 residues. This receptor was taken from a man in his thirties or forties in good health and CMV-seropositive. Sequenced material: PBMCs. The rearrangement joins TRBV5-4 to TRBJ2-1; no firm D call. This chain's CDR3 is CASSLDGNEQFF. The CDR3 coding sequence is TGTGCCAGCAGCTTGGACGGCAATGAGCAGTTCTTC.